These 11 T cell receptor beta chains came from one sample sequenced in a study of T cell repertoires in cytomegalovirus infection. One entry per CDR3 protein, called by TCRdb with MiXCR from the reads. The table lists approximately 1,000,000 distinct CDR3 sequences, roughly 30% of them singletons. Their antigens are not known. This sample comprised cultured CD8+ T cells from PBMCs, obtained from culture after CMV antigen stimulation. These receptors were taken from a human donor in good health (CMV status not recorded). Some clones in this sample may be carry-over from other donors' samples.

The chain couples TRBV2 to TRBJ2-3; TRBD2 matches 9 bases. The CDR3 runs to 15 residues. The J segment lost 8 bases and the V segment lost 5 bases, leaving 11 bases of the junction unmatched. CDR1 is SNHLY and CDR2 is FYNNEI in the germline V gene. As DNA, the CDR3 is TGTGCCAGCAGTCTAAGCGGGGGGCCTCAGGGTACGCAGTATTTT. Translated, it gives CASSLSGGPQGTQYF. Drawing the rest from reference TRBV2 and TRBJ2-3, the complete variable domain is EPEVTQTPSHQVTQMGQEVILRCVPISNHLYFYWYRQILGQKVEFLVSFYNNEISEKSEIFDDQFSVERPDGSNFTLKIRSTKLEDSAMYFCASSLSGGPQGTQYFGPGTRLTVL.

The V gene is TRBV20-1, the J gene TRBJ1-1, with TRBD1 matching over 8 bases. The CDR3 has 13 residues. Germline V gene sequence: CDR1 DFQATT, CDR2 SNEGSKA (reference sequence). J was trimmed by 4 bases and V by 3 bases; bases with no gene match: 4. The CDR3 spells CSARTGEGTEAFF. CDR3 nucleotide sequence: TGCAGTGCTAGGACAGGGGAGGGCACTGAAGCTTTCTTT.

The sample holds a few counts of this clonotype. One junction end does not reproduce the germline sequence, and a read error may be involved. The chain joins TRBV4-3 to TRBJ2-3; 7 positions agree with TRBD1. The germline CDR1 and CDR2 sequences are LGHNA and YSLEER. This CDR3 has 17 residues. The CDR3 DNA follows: TGCACCAGCAGCCACCCTAGACAGGGAACCTCCACAGATACGCAGTATTTT. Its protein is CTSSHPRQGTSTDTQYF.

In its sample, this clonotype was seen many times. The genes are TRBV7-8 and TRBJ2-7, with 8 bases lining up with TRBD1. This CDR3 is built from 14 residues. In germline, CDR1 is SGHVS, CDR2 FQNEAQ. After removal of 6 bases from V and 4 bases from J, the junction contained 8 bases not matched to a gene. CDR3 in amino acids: CASSPDRGSYEQYV. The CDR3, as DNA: TGTGCCAGCAGTCCAGACAGGGGATCGTACGAGCAGTACGTC.

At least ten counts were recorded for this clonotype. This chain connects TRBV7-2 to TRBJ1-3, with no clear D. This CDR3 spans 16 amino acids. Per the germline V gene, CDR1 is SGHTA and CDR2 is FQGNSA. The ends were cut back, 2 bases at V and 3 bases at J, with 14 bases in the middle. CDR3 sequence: CASSLFVGVGGNTIYF. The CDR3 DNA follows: TGTGCCAGCAGCTTATTCGTAGGAGTTGGTGGAAACACCATATATTTT.

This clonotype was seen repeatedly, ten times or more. CDR3 protein: CASNPWAGGFYQETQYF. CDR3 DNA sequence: TGTGCCAGCAACCCTTGGGCAGGCGGTTTCTACCAAGAGACCCAGTACTTC. V is TRBV28 and J is TRBJ2-5; D unresolved. Germline assignment: CDR1 MDHEN and CDR2 SYDVKM. This CDR3 spans 17 amino acids. The V end was cut by 7 bases, the J end by 0 bases, with 21 bases between.

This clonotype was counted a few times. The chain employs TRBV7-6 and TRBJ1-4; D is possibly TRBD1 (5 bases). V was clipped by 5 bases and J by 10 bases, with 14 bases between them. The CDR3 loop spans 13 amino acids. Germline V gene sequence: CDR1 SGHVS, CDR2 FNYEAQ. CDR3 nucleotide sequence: TGTGCCAGCAGCCCGGGGGGGGTCGGAAAACTGTTTTTT. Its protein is CASSPGGVGKLFF.

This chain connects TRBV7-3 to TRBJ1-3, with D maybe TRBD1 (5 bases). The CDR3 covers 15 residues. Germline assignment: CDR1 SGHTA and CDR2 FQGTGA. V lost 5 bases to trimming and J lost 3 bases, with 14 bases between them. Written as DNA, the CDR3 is TGTGCCAGCAGCCTTGACAGACGAGTTGGAAACACCATATATTTT. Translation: CASSLDRRVGNTIYF.

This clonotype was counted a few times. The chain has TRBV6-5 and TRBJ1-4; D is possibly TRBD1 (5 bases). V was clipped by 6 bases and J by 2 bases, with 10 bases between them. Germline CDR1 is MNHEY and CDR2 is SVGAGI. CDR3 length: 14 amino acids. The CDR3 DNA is TGTGCCAGCAGCAGGGAACAGACTAATGAAAAACTGTTTTTT. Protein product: CASSREQTNEKLFF.

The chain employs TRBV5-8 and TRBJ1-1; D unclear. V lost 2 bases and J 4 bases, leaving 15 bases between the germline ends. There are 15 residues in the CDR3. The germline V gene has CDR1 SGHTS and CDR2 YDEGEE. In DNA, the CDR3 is TGTGCCAGCAGCTTCCGGGATACGTCGGTCACTGAAGCTTTCTTT. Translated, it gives CASSFRDTSVTEAFF.

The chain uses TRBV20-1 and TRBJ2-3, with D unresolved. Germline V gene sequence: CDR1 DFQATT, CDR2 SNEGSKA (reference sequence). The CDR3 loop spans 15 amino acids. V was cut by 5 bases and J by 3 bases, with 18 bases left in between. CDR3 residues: CSASHLRQGTDTQYF. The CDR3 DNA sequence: TGCAGTGCTTCCCACCTGAGGCAAGGTACAGATACGCAGTATTTT.